Detailed here is one T cell receptor beta chain. Its antigen is currently unknown. Study processing details: Junction-only immunoSEQ data arrived without quality scores, meaning filtering differed. Profiled with immunoSEQ multiplex PCR; TCRdb holds only in-frame clones, not every one. The V and J calls and the clone size are those of that table, but D and trimming were determined from the DNA. The sample has more than 1.2 million clones, 97% to 99% seen once. This sample is part of a study of shared clonotypes between healthy human individuals. The CDR3 consists of 19 residues. From germline, CDR1 is SGHVS and CDR2 FNYEAQ. V lost 10 bases to trimming and J lost 3 bases, with 33 bases between them. Study-level findings and limits: Sharing across four donors was highest in naive CD4 (roughly 5%) and lowest in memory CD8 (approximately 0.4%).

All of the donors resided in Nashville, Tennessee, and each was a Caucasian adult. This chain connects TRBV7-6 to TRBJ1-2, with a weak D call TRBD1 (6 bases). Specimen: naive CD4+ T cells sorted from blood. Noted subset: CD45RA+ positively selected. The source of this sequence is a man aged 25 to 40 in good health. CDR3 sequence: CATQEDRGGGRDKYYGYTF. The CDR3 DNA reads as TGTGCCACCCAGGAGGATAGAGGTGGGGGACGGGACAAGTACTATGGCTACACCTTC.